This TCR beta chain originates from a study of control samples from healthy donors and cancer patients. The CDR3 runs to 13 residues. Unmatched junction bases numbered 6, after V lost 5 bases and J lost 11 bases. Germline lookup yields CDR1 SGHAT and CDR2 FQNNGV. Profiled with immunoSEQ multiplex PCR; TCRdb holds only in-frame clones, not every one. The sample table includes about 190,000 clones. This sequence was found in a woman in her 30s in good health. The sample was blood. V and J are TRBV11-2 and TRBJ1-4, with 9 bases matching TRBD1. Here the CDR3 DNA reads TGTGCCAGCAGCCCGCGGACAGGGGTTAAACTGTTTTTT. Its translation: CASSPRTGVKLFF. The full variable domain, in which reference TRBV11-2 and TRBJ1-4 provide the parts outside the CDR3, is EAGVAQSPRYKIIEKRQSVAFWCNPISGHATLYWYQQILGQGPKLLIQFQNNGVVDDSQLPKDRFSAERLKGVDSTLKIQPAKLEDSAVYLCASSPRTGVKLFFGSGTQLSVL.